A selection of T cell receptor beta chains follows, all from one sample in a study of blood T cell repertoires in COVID-19. This table comes from immunoSEQ multiplex PCR, and its TCRdb copy is limited to in-frame clones, with some not included. Of 60,000 to 75,000 clones in the sample, roughly 85% were seen once. Sequences were obtained from peripheral blood. The receptors stem from a human donor in a cohort sampled during active COVID-19. Each CDR3 is given with its conserved first and last residue. A D gene is named only where the DNA matches it firmly. Clone size appears in some rows only: once, few, many, or a class for an expanded clone.

TRBD2	.	TRBJ2-7	TRBV5-1	CASSFDGGAVEQYF	TGCGCCAGCAGCTTTGACGGGGGGGCTGTCGAGCAGTACTTC
TRBD1	.	TRBJ2-2	TRBV18	CASSSDRGRVTGELFF	TGTGCCAGCTCATCGGACAGGGGGCGCGTCACCGGGGAGCTGTTTTTT
TRBD2	.	TRBJ2-1	TRBV5-4	CASSGGGGGASYNEQFF	TGTGCCAGCAGCGGAGGGGGCGGGGGGGCCTCCTACAATGAGCAGTTCTTC
TRBD1	.	TRBJ2-6	TRBV5-1	CASSPQGAGANVLTF	TGCGCCAGCAGCCCCCAGGGGGCAGGGGCCAACGTCCTGACTTTC
TRBD2	.	TRBJ2-3	TRBV5-1	CASSPASGGDTQYF	TGCGCCAGCAGCCCGGCTAGCGGGGGGGATACGCAGTATTTT
.	once	TRBJ1-2	TRBV18	CASSPILQGRGYTF	TGTGCCAGCTCACCGATTCTACAGGGACGTGGCTACACCTTC
.	.	TRBJ2-1	TRBV7-9	CASSLGWLAHLSYNEQFF	TGTGCCAGCAGCTTAGGATGGCTAGCCCACCTCTCCTACAATGAGCAGTTCTTC
.	.	TRBJ2-1	TRBV19	CASSITQSNNEQFF	TGTGCCAGTAGTATAACACAGAGCAACAATGAGCAGTTCTTC
.	.	TRBJ2-4	TRBV11-2	CASSARGISKNIQYF	TGTGCCAGCAGCGCTCGGGGGATCTCCAAAAACATTCAGTACTTC
TRBD2	.	TRBJ2-5	TRBV28	CASSLWGTSGPQETQYF	TGTGCCAGCAGTTTATGGGGGACTAGCGGACCCCAAGAGACCCAGTACTTC
.	.	TRBJ2-3	TRBV11-2	CASSLDRGWEDTQYF	TGTGCCAGCAGCTTAGATAGGGGGTGGGAAGATACGCAGTATTTT
TRBD2	.	TRBJ2-1	TRBV7-6	CASSLDLWGGYNEQFF	TGTGCCAGCAGCCTCGATCTGTGGGGGGGGTACAATGAGCAGTTCTTC
.	.	TRBJ1-2	TRBV5-1	CASSLEPGENYGYTF	TGCGCCAGCAGCTTGGAGCCGGGGGAGAACTATGGCTACACCTTC
.	.	TRBJ2-1	TRBV19	CASSIGHPRNNEQFF	TGTGCCAGTAGTATCGGACACCCGAGAAACAATGAGCAGTTCTTC
TRBD2	once	TRBJ2-1	TRBV5-1	CASSTGLARSYNEQFF	TGCGCCAGCAGCACCGGACTAGCGCGGTCCTACAATGAGCAGTTCTTC
.	once	TRBJ1-2	TRBV7-8	CASSLVQGYGYTF	TGTGCCAGCAGCTTAGTCCAGGGCTATGGCTACACCTTC
.	.	TRBJ1-2	TRBV28	CASRPLGGLNYGYTF	TGTGCCAGCAGACCCCTCGGAGGGTTAAACTATGGCTACACCTTC
.	.	TRBJ1-3	TRBV4-1	CASSQDLFSGNTIYF	TGCGCCAGCAGCCAAGATCTTTTCTCTGGAAACACCATATATTTT
.	.	TRBJ1-1	TRBV3-1/TRBV3-2	CASSQASRTTEAFF	TGTGCCAGCAGCCAAGCGAGTCGGACAACTGAAGCTTTCTTT
.	.	TRBJ2-2	TRBV6-6	CASSPRQGGGSNTGELFF	TGTGCCAGCAGTCCGCGACAGGGTGGAGGGTCGAACACCGGGGAGCTGTTTTTT
.	.	TRBJ2-5	TRBV7-2	CASHPGGTGETQYF	TGTGCCAGCCACCCGGGGGGGACAGGGGAGACCCAGTACTTC
TRBD2	.	TRBJ2-2	TRBV2	CASSEFVLAVTGELFF	TGTGCCAGCAGTGAATTCGTACTAGCGGTCACCGGGGAGCTGTTTTTT
.	.	TRBJ2-7	TRBV3-1/TRBV3-2	CASSQDRVATYEQYF	TGTGCCAGCAGCCAAGATCGGGTCGCAACCTACGAGCAGTACTTC
.	.	TRBJ1-2	TRBV4-1	CASSQDWTSNYGYTF	TGCGCCAGCAGCCAAGACTGGACATCTAACTATGGCTACACCTTC
TRBD1	once	TRBJ2-1	TRBV30	CAWSVPGTVFYNEQFF	TGTGCCTGGAGTGTACCCGGGACAGTCTTTTACAATGAGCAGTTCTTC
.	.	TRBJ2-3	TRBV14	CASSQVGARADTQYF	TGTGCCAGCAGCCAAGTGGGGGCCAGGGCAGATACGCAGTATTTT
.	.	TRBJ2-5	TRBV7-3	CASSLGGGVGQETQYF	TGTGCCAGCAGCTTAGGTGGCGGGGTTGGCCAAGAGACCCAGTACTTC
.	.	TRBJ2-2	TRBV9	CASSVDRDAGELFF	TGTGCCAGCAGCGTAGACAGGGACGCCGGGGAGCTGTTTTTT
.	.	TRBJ2-3	TRBV2	CASSELAVDTQYF	TGTGCCAGCAGTGAACTAGCAGTAGATACGCAGTATTTT